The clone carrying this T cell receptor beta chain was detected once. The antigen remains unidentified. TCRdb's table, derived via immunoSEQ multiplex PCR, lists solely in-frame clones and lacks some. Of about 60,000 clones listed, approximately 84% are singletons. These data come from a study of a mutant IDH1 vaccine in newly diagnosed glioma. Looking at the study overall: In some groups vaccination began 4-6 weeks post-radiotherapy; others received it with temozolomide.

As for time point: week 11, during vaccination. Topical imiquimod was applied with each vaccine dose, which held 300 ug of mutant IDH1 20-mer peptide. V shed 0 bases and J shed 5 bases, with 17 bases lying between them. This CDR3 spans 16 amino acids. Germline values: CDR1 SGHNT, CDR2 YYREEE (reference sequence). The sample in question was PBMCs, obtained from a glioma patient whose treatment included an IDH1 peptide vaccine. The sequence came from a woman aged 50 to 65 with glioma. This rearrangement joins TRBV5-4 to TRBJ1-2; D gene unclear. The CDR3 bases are TGTGCCAGCAGCTTGGTGACTCCCTATGGGTCTTATGGCTACACCTTC. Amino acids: CASSLVTPYGSYGYTF. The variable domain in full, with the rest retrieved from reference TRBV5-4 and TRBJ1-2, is ETGVTQSPTHLIKTRGQQVTLRCSSQSGHNTVSWYQQALGQGPQFIFQYYREEENGRGNFPPRFSGLQFPNYSSELNVNALELDDSALYLCASSLVTPYGSYGYTFGSGTRLTVV.